These T cell receptor beta chains were read from a single sample in a study of cytomegalovirus exposure and HLA in healthy donors. Using immunoSEQ multiplex PCR, the repertoire was profiled, and TCRdb retains in-frame clones only, with some absent. The data contain 88,000 or so clones, 62% of them singletons. The source material was PBMCs. These receptors originate from a male donor in good health and CMV-seropositive. The CDR3 runs from the conserved cysteine through the conserved F or W. Fields, in order: D gene, CDR3 length, J gene, V gene, clone size, CDR3 protein, CDR3 DNA. D genes are given only for firm matches. Size is omitted from some rows. Given values are once, few, many or a class for expanded clones.

NA 14 TRBJ1-1 TRBV28 few CASSLGDKGAEAFF TGTGCCAGCAGTTTAGGGGACAAGGGGGCTGAAGCTTTCTTT
NA 14 TRBJ1-3 TRBV7-3 NA CASSALGPSNTIYF TGTGCCAGCAGCGCCCTGGGCCCATCAAACACCATATATTTT
TRBD1 15 TRBJ1-2 TRBV5-1 NA CASSWDRSPNYGYTF TGCGCCAGCAGCTGGGACAGGAGCCCTAACTATGGCTACACCTTC
NA 14 TRBJ2-7 TRBV7-2 NA CASSFRERSYEQYF TGTGCCAGCAGCTTCCGGGAACGGTCCTACGAGCAGTACTTC
NA 15 TRBJ2-3 TRBV7-9 NA CASSSLWGGADTQYF TGTGCCAGCAGCTCCCTCTGGGGAGGCGCAGATACGCAGTATTTT
TRBD2 15 TRBJ2-2 TRBV5-1 NA CASSTSSGGAGELFF TGCGCCAGCAGCACCTCTAGCGGGGGGGCCGGGGAGCTGTTTTTT
NA 12 TRBJ1-2 TRBV30 NA CAWSVYDYGYTF TGTGCCTGGAGTGTCTACGACTATGGCTACACCTTC
NA 13 TRBJ1-1 TRBV27 once CASSLWGDTEAFF TGTGCCAGCAGTTTATGGGGGGACACTGAAGCTTTCTTT
NA 14 TRBJ2-5 TRBV9 NA CASSGRTVQETQYF TGTGCCAGCAGCGGACGGACAGTACAAGAGACCCAGTACTTC
NA 14 TRBJ2-1 TRBV12-5 once CASGLEGLPNEQFF TGTGCTAGTGGTTTGGAGGGACTCCCCAATGAGCAGTTCTTC
TRBD1 17 TRBJ2-2 TRBV10-3 NA CAISGEKDRINTGELFF TGTGCCATCAGTGGGGAGAAGGACAGGATTAACACCGGGGAGCTGTTTTTT
NA 15 TRBJ2-5 TRBV30 few CAWSGGDGVLETQYF TGTGCCTGGAGTGGCGGGGATGGGGTGTTGGAGACCCAGTACTTC
TRBD1 14 TRBJ2-5 TRBV7-2 NA CASSAGTGGETQYF TGTGCCAGCAGCGCCGGGACAGGGGGGGAGACCCAGTACTTC
NA 15 TRBJ2-2 TRBV7-3 NA CASSPQLGGTGELFF TGTGCCAGCAGCCCTCAGCTGGGGGGTACCGGGGAGCTGTTTTTT
NA 12 TRBJ2-7 TRBV28 NA CASSWPGYEQYF TGTGCCAGCAGTTGGCCGGGGTACGAGCAGTACTTC
TRBD1 16 TRBJ1-6 TRBV4-2 NA CASSQDRQGRGSPLHF TGTGCCAGCAGCCAAGATAGACAGGGTCGGGGTTCACCCCTCCACTTT
NA 14 TRBJ1-4 TRBV11-2 NA CASSLKLSGEKLFF TGTGCCAGCAGCTTAAAACTTAGTGGTGAAAAACTGTTTTTT
NA 13 TRBJ1-1 TRBV30 NA CAWSVDRGTEAFF TGTGCCTGGAGTGTAGACCGAGGCACTGAAGCTTTCTTT
NA 13 TRBJ1-2 TRBV7-9 NA CASSTWEDFGYTF TGTGCCAGCAGCACCTGGGAGGACTTTGGCTACACCTTC
TRBD1 14 TRBJ2-2 TRBV13 few CASVRGTNTGELFF TGTGCCAGCGTCAGGGGGACGAACACCGGGGAGCTGTTTTTT
NA 14 TRBJ2-7 TRBV4-1 NA CASSNRQGGYEQYF TGCGCCAGCAGCAATCGACAGGGAGGCTACGAGCAGTACTTC
TRBD2 18 TRBJ2-3 TRBV7-9 NA CASSPPGLAGVSTDTQYF TGTGCCAGCAGCCCCCCAGGACTAGCGGGAGTTTCCACAGATACGCAGTATTTT
NA 12 TRBJ2-1 TRBV28 NA CASSLLDNEQFF TGTGCCAGCAGTCTTCTAGACAATGAGCAGTTCTTC
NA 14 TRBJ2-7 TRBV27 NA CASSPTDKGYEQYF TGTGCCAGCAGTCCGACAGATAAGGGCTACGAGCAGTACTTC
TRBD1 14 TRBJ1-4 TRBV11-2 NA CASSPADRVEKLFF TGTGCCAGCAGCCCCGCCGACAGGGTTGAAAAACTGTTTTTT
NA 13 TRBJ2-3 TRBV7-2 NA CASTTESPDTQYF TGTGCCAGCACCACGGAGTCCCCAGATACGCAGTATTTT
TRBD2 16 TRBJ2-3 TRBV11-3 NA CASSLGRSGRSDTQYF TGTGCCAGCAGCTTAGGTCGAAGCGGGAGATCAGATACGCAGTATTTT
NA 12 TRBJ2-2 TRBV5-1 NA CASSSDTGELFF TGCGCCAGCAGCTCGGACACCGGGGAGCTGTTTTTT
NA 13 TRBJ2-7 TRBV5-6 NA CASSEAGSYEQYF TGTGCCAGCAGCGAAGCCGGGTCCTACGAGCAGTACTTC
NA 16 TRBJ2-2 TRBV18 NA CASSPPVERNAGELFF TGTGCCAGCTCACCACCTGTCGAGCGCAATGCCGGGGAGCTGTTTTTT
NA 15 TRBJ1-6 TRBV6-5 NA CASSYRPNTPRALHF TGTGCCAGCAGTTACCGGCCCAACACCCCGAGGGCCCTCCACTTT
NA 13 TRBJ2-7 TRBV18 few CASSPKQGYEQYF TGTGCCAGCTCACCCAAGCAGGGCTACGAGCAGTACTTC
NA 14 TRBJ1-6 TRBV10-3 NA CAIKDRQDNSPLHF TGTGCCATCAAGGACAGACAAGATAATTCACCCCTCCACTTT
NA 15 TRBJ1-1 TRBV4-2 few CASSQGDGDYTEAFF TGTGCCAGCAGCCAAGGCGACGGAGACTACACTGAAGCTTTCTTT
TRBD2 19 TRBJ2-2 TRBV6-1 few CASSVTSGGVSANTGELFF TGTGCCAGCAGTGTGACTAGCGGGGGAGTTTCCGCGAACACCGGGGAGCTGTTTTTT
NA 15 TRBJ1-2 TRBV29-1 NA CSVEDRGGGNYGYTF TGCAGCGTTGAAGATCGCGGGGGGGGAAACTATGGCTACACCTTC
NA 12 TRBJ1-2 TRBV6-5 few CASHDWPYGYTF TGTGCCAGCCACGATTGGCCCTATGGCTACACCTTC
NA 11 TRBJ2-5 TRBV30 few CAYGGGETQYF TGTGCCTATGGGGGCGGAGAGACCCAGTACTTC
NA 13 TRBJ1-2 TRBV4-1 NA CASSLDSLYGYTF TGCGCCAGCAGCTTGGACAGCCTCTATGGCTACACCTTC
NA 15 TRBJ1-1 TRBV27 NA CASSLSRGSGREAFF TGTGCCAGCAGTTTATCGAGGGGGTCGGGGAGAGAAGCTTTCTTT
TRBD1 12 TRBJ2-7 TRBV29-1 NA CSVGQGADEQYF TGCAGCGTCGGACAGGGGGCAGACGAGCAGTACTTC
TRBD2 15 TRBJ2-3 TRBV5-1 NA CASSLQRGFTDTQYF TGCGCCAGCAGCCTGCAGCGGGGGTTCACAGATACGCAGTATTTT
TRBD2 16 TRBJ2-1 TRBV28 once CASSPRTSGSPNEQFF TGTGCCAGCAGTCCGCGGACTAGCGGGAGCCCCAATGAGCAGTTCTTC
TRBD2 15 TRBJ2-3 TRBV4-1 NA CASRSQAGVTDTQYF TGCGCCAGCAGATCGCAGGCGGGAGTTACAGATACGCAGTATTTT
NA 15 TRBJ1-2 TRBV27 NA CASSSTTGSNYGYTF TGTGCCAGCAGTTCAACGACAGGCTCTAACTATGGCTACACCTTC
NA 11 TRBJ2-5 TRBV20-1 NA CRAASGETQYF TGCAGAGCTGCTTCGGGAGAGACCCAGTACTTC
TRBD2 17 TRBJ2-1 TRBV2 NA CASSVESGRIAYNEQFF TGTGCCAGCAGTGTTGAATCCGGGAGGATTGCCTACAATGAGCAGTTCTTC
NA 15 TRBJ1-5 TRBV19 NA CASQQFFYSNQPQHF TGTGCCAGTCAACAGTTTTTCTATAGCAATCAGCCCCAGCATTTT
TRBD1 16 TRBJ2-3 TRBV7-9 few CASSLALQGITDTQYF TGTGCCAGCAGCTTAGCGCTACAGGGGATCACAGATACGCAGTATTTT
TRBD2 17 TRBJ2-2 TRBV9 NA CASSVASGRSGAGELFF TGTGCCAGCAGCGTAGCTAGCGGGAGGTCCGGGGCCGGGGAGCTGTTTTTT
NA 13 TRBJ1-3 TRBV27 NA CASTGTSSNTIYF TGTGCCAGCACTGGGACATCTTCAAACACCATATATTTT
TRBD2 16 TRBJ2-1 TRBV30 NA CAWRKIPERTSNEQFF TGTGCCTGGAGGAAGATCCCTGAAAGGACTAGTAATGAGCAGTTCTTC
TRBD2 17 TRBJ2-1 TRBV7-2 once CASSPWTSGSSYNEQFF TGTGCCAGCAGCCCCTGGACTAGCGGGAGCTCCTACAATGAGCAGTTCTTC